The 2 T cell receptor beta chains below all came from one sample that was sequenced in a study of blood T cell repertoires in COVID-19. Assay used: immunoSEQ multiplex PCR; TCRdb lists only in-frame clones, some missing. This table holds about 430,000 clones, roughly 90% found once. The sample comprised PBMCs or T cells enriched from blood (not recorded which). These TCRs come from a woman aged 18 to 35 who had been exposed to COVID-19.

V gene TRBV11-1 combines with J gene TRBJ2-7; 14 nucleotides line up with TRBD2. The CDR3 is 13 amino acids. The germline CDR1 and CDR2 sequences are SGHAT and FQDESV (reference sequence). V gave up 10 bases and J gave up 5 bases; unmatched junction bases: 4. CDR3 DNA sequence: TGTGCCAATCGGACTAGCGGGAGGAACGAGCAGTACTTC. This codes for CANRTSGRNEQYF.

The table lists this clone with a count of one. DNA of the CDR3: TGTGCCTGGAGTGTACAAATGAGGGCACGCTCTGGAAACACCATATATTTT. Amino acids: CAWSVQMRARSGNTIYF. The chain links TRBV30 to TRBJ1-3, with D unclear. The ends were cut back, 0 bases at V and 0 bases at J, with 15 bases in the middle. This CDR3 contains 17 residues. The germline CDR1 and CDR2 sequences are GTSNPN and SVGIG (reference sequence).